This entry lists 18 T cell receptor beta chains sequenced from one sample in a study of blood T cell repertoires in COVID-19. Clones were sequenced by immunoSEQ multiplex PCR, and TCRdb holds only the in-frame ones, with some missing. The sample contains some 130,000 clones, roughly 86% of which appear only once. The sequenced sample was peripheral blood. The source is a woman aged 45-65 years who had recovered from COVID-19.

Only a few counts were recorded for this clone. This rearrangement joins TRBV2 to TRBJ2-7; D gene ambiguous. From germline, CDR1 is SNHLY and CDR2 FYNNEI. The CDR3 length is 14 residues. V was trimmed by 7 bases and J by 4 bases, leaving 17 bases between them. The CDR3 bases are TGTGCCAGCATGTTCCCCAGCGCAAAATACGAGCAGTACTTC. Translating gives CASMFPSAKYEQYF.

CDR3: CASSIVQRRSGYGYTF. CDR3 nucleotide sequence: TGTGCCAGTAGTATAGTCCAACGGAGGTCTGGATATGGCTACACCTTC. The chain employs TRBV19 and TRBJ1-2; no clear D gene. The CDR3 covers 16 residues. The V gene's germline CDR1 is LNHDA and CDR2 SQIVND (reference sequence). Deletions cut 1 base from V and 5 bases from J, with 17 bases between.

The genes are TRBV19 and TRBJ1-1; no reliable D call. In germline, CDR1 is LNHDA, CDR2 SQIVND (reference sequence). V was trimmed by 3 bases and J by 0 bases, leaving 14 bases between them. This CDR3 region has 16 residues. CDR3 DNA: TGTGCCAGTAGTATTCTCTCCTTCCAGGTGAACACTGAAGCTTTCTTT. Translating gives CASSILSFQVNTEAFF.

In its sample, this clone was seen a few times. CDR3 protein: CASSQWAYEQYF. CDR3 DNA sequence: TGTGCCAGCAGCCAGTGGGCGTACGAGCAGTACTTC. The V and J genes are TRBV3-1 (or the pseudogene TRBV3-2) and TRBJ2-7; D gene unclear. The V gene lost 3 bases and the J gene lost 4 bases, with 7 bases spanning the gap. The germline CDR1 and CDR2 sequences are LGHDT and YNNKEL (reference sequence). The CDR3 covers 12 residues.

This clone was counted only a few times. This chain links TRBV10-1 with TRBJ2-7, with TRBD1 identical over 7 bases. Trimming at V came to 2 bases and at J to 8 bases, leaving 3 bases not matched to a gene. The CDR3 contains 12 residues. Germline assignment: CDR1 WNHNN and CDR2 SYGVQD (reference sequence). Written as DNA, the CDR3 is TGCGCCAGCAGTGAGACAGGGGTCCAGCAGTACTTC. This gives the protein CASSETGVQQYF.

This clone was observed a few times. The rearrangement uses TRBV10-1 and TRBJ1-1; perhaps TRBD1 as D (6 bases). The CDR3 length is 13 residues. The V gene's germline CDR1 is WNHNN and CDR2 SYGVQD (reference sequence). Deletions cut 2 bases from V and 8 bases from J, with 12 bases between. This CDR3 is CASSENRAQEAFF. The CDR3 DNA sequence: TGCGCCAGCAGTGAGAACAGGGCCCAAGAAGCTTTCTTT.

J is TRBJ1-4 and V is TRBV9, with D uncertain. The germline V gene has CDR1 SGDLS and CDR2 YYNGEE. The CDR3 consists of 14 residues. V was clipped by 1 base and J by 4 bases, with 8 bases between them. CDR3 in amino acids: CASSVWSGNEKLFF. The CDR3 DNA follows: TGTGCCAGCAGCGTATGGAGTGGTAATGAAAAACTGTTTTTT.

This chain connects TRBV11-2 to TRBJ2-6, with a tentative D call TRBD2 (5 bases). The V end lost 3 bases, the J end lost 2 bases, and 14 bases lay between the germline ends. The length of the CDR3 is 17 residues. Germline V CDR1 and CDR2: SGHAT, FQNNGV. CDR3 sequence: CASSLAGKKAGANVLTF. The CDR3 nucleotides are TGTGCCAGCAGCTTGGCCGGGAAGAAGGCTGGGGCCAACGTCCTGACTTTC.

The chain has TRBV2 and TRBJ1-1; D might be TRBD1 (5 bases). Germline lookup yields CDR1 SNHLY and CDR2 FYNNEI. Trimming shortened V by 7 bases and J by 3 bases, and 12 bases separated the two germline ends. The CDR3 totals 13 residues. The CDR3 nucleotides read TGTGCCAGCATGAAGGACACCGACACTGAAGCTTTCTTT. This encodes CASMKDTDTEAFF.

The chain joins TRBV30 to TRBJ2-3; 9 bases map to TRBD2. This CDR3 region has 14 residues. Germline trimming cut 2 bases from V and 6 bases from J; bases unmatched to any gene: 6. CDR1 GTSNPN and CDR2 SVGIG come from the germline V gene (reference sequence). CDR3 in DNA: TGTGCCTGGAGTATAGCGGGAGCCAGGGATACGCAGTATTTT. This sequence encodes CAWSIAGARDTQYF.

The rearrangement links TRBV6-1 to TRBJ2-3, with D unclear. CDR3 length: 15 residues. Trimming shortened V by 1 base and J by 2 bases, and 10 bases separated the two germline ends. Germline CDR1 is MNHNS and CDR2 is SASEGT. The CDR3 loop reads CASSEVSPITDTQYF. The CDR3 DNA reads as TGTGCCAGCAGTGAAGTTTCCCCTATCACAGATACGCAGTATTTT.

J is TRBJ1-2 and V is TRBV6-5, with TRBD1 matching 12 bases. V was pared by 4 bases and J by 4 bases, with 4 bases of the junction left unmatched. Germline-derived CDR1 and CDR2 are MNHEY and SVGAGI. The CDR3 contains 15 residues. For the CDR3, the DNA is TGTGCCAGCAGTTCCCCGGGACAGGGGGCCTATGGCTACACCTTC. It specifies CASSSPGQGAYGYTF.

This chain uses TRBV3-1 (or the pseudogene TRBV3-2) with TRBJ2-4, with TRBD2 matching 7 bases. CDR1 LGHDT and CDR2 YNNKEL come from the germline V gene (reference sequence). The V segment lost 1 base and the J segment 0 bases; nucleotides outside the gene matches: 0. The CDR3 has 15 residues. The CDR3 spells CASSQGGGAKNIQYF. The CDR3 nucleotides are TGTGCCAGCAGCCAAGGGGGGGGAGCCAAAAACATTCAGTACTTC.

The V and J genes are TRBV30 and TRBJ2-1, with 9 bases identical to TRBD1. CDR1 is GTSNPN and CDR2 is SVGIG in the germline V gene (reference sequence). The CDR3 is made up of 13 amino acids. The V segment lost 0 bases and the J segment 7 bases; nucleotides outside the gene matches: 1. This CDR3 is CAWSVQGANEQFF. CDR3 sequence (DNA): TGTGCCTGGAGTGTACAGGGGGCGAATGAGCAGTTCTTC. Drawing the rest from reference TRBV30 and TRBJ2-1, the complete variable domain is SQTIHQWPATLVQPVGSPLSLECTVEGTSNPNLYWYRQAAGRGLQLLFYSVGIGQISSEVPQNLSASRPQDRQFILSSKKLLLSDSGFYLCAWSVQGANEQFFGPGTRLTVL.

This clone was picked up one time. This CDR3 reads CASSLPGTGGEEQYF. Here the CDR3 DNA reads TGTGCCAGCAGCTTGCCCGGGACAGGGGGTGAGGAGCAGTACTTC. The chain uses TRBV5-4 and TRBJ2-7; 11 bases fit TRBD1. The CDR3 consists of 15 residues. The V segment lost 1 base and the J segment 7 bases; nucleotides outside the gene matches: 7. CDR1 and CDR2 from the germline V gene are SGHNT and YYREEE (reference sequence).

The chain combines TRBV18 with TRBJ1-2; the D is unclear. The V gene's germline CDR1 is KGHSH and CDR2 LQKENI. V was shortened by 4 bases and J by 0 bases, with 12 bases between the two germline ends. The CDR3 is made up of 15 amino acids. The CDR3 loop is CASSRRDATNYGYTF. Here the CDR3 DNA reads TGTGCCAGCTCACGACGGGATGCCACTAACTATGGCTACACCTTC.

This chain connects TRBV6-5 to TRBJ1-3; D unclear. CDR1 MNHEY and CDR2 SVGAGI come from the germline V gene. The CDR3 spans 15 residues. Trimming pared 0 bases from V and 3 bases from J, leaving 9 bases between. The CDR3 nucleotides read TGTGCCAGCAGTTACTCGAGGGTTGGTGGAAACACCATATATTTT. Amino acids: CASSYSRVGGNTIYF.

This clone has a single count. V and J are TRBV6-5 and TRBJ2-5; perhaps TRBD1 as D (6 bases). Trimming removed 6 bases from V and 2 bases from J, with 13 bases in between. Germline CDR1 reads MNHEY; CDR2 reads SVGAGI. CDR3 length equals 14 residues. CDR3 sequence reads: CASRTGQIQETQYF. The CDR3 DNA follows: TGTGCCAGCAGAACCGGACAGATACAAGAGACCCAGTACTTC.